Below are 9 T cell receptor beta chains sequenced from a single sample in a study of monozygotic twins with inflammatory bowel disease. Following a re-call of the 5' RACE reads, TCRdb has one entry per CDR3 protein and lacks DNA. The sample has 350,000 to 500,000 distinct CDR3 sequences. The sequenced sample consisted of blood. The receptors shown here come from a human donor with ulcerative colitis or Crohn's disease, or a healthy co-twin of an affected twin (not recorded which).

CDR3 loop: CASSFRGAEAFF. The chain uses TRBV7-9 and TRBJ1-1; TCRdb's D call of TRBD1 is untestable without DNA. This CDR3 is built from 12 residues. The germline gives CDR1 SEHNR, CDR2 FQNEAQ (reference sequence). Using reference TRBV7-9 and TRBJ1-1 for the parts outside the CDR3, the full variable domain is DTGVSQNPRHKITKRGQNVTFRCDPISEHNRLYWYRQTLGQGPEFLTYFQNEAQLEKSRLLSDRFSAERPKGSFSTLEIQRTEQGDSAMYLCASSFRGAEAFFGQGTRLTVV.

The chain joins TRBV9 to TRBJ2-3. From germline, CDR1 is SGDLS and CDR2 YYNGEE. The CDR3 covers 15 residues. The chain's CDR3 is CASSATDGDTDTQYF.

The chain joins TRBV20-1 to TRBJ1-3. CDR3 length: 14 amino acids. Per the germline V gene, CDR1 is DFQATT and CDR2 is SNEGSKA (reference sequence). CDR3 protein: CSARESQSGNTIYF.

The gene calls are TRBV4-3 and TRBJ2-2; TCRdb's assignment of TRBD2 cannot be checked, as there is no DNA. This CDR3 comprises 18 residues. CDR1 is LGHNA and CDR2 is YSLEER in the germline V gene. This chain's CDR3 is CASSPGPGLAGNTGELFF.

The rearrangement joins TRBV7-2 to TRBJ2-2. CDR1 is SGHTA and CDR2 is FQGNSA in the germline V gene. This CDR3 contains 13 residues. CDR3 sequence: CASRPSSAGELFF.

This chain connects TRBV6-2 or TRBV6-3 to TRBJ2-3; there is no DNA to check the TCRdb D call of TRBD2. Germline CDR1 is MNHEY and CDR2 is SVGEGT. The CDR3 contains 16 residues. CDR3 amino acids: CASSPGTSGREDTQYF.

The chain links TRBV12-3 or TRBV12-4 to TRBJ2-1; TCRdb gives TRBD1 as the D gene, but with no DNA this cannot be confirmed. CDR3 length: 15 residues. The CDR3: CASSFVGGSLHEQFF.

The chain carries TRBV27 and TRBJ2-7; TCRdb gives TRBD1 as the D gene, but with no DNA this cannot be confirmed. CDR3 size: 14 residues. CDR1 MNHEY and CDR2 SMNVEV come from the germline V gene (reference sequence). This CDR3 is CASRPPGPLEKQYF.

The chain has TRBV7-3 and TRBJ1-6; TCRdb returns TRBD1, unconfirmable since there is no DNA. CDR3 length: 13 amino acids. Germline loops: CDR1 SGHTA, CDR2 FQGTGA. CDR3 amino acids: CASSSDSYSPLHF.